This T cell receptor (beta chain) came from a study of blood T cell repertoires in COVID-19. This clone is a singleton in its sample. Clones were sequenced by immunoSEQ multiplex PCR, and TCRdb holds only the in-frame ones, with some missing. The sample includes 200,000 to 250,000 clones, roughly four fifths of them seen just once. This CDR3 is 15 amino acids long. The V and J ends lost 5 bases and 4 bases respectively, with 15 bases between them. Looked up from germline, CDR1 is SGHAT and CDR2 is FQNNGV. Recruits, aged roughly 18 to 95 years, lived in about two dozen US areas. Cohort assignment relied on participant-reported clinical history. The study recruited exposed participants who had met a COVID-19 case within 2 weeks before entry.

The chain couples TRBV11-2 to TRBJ1-3; D is perhaps TRBD1 (5 bases). The material sequenced was PBMCs or T cells enriched from blood (not recorded which). The sequence came from a woman aged 45-65 years who had been exposed to COVID-19. CDR3 amino acids: CASSEDTGEGNTIYF. The CDR3 DNA follows: TGTGCCAGCAGCGAAGACACGGGGGAAGGAAACACCATATATTTT.